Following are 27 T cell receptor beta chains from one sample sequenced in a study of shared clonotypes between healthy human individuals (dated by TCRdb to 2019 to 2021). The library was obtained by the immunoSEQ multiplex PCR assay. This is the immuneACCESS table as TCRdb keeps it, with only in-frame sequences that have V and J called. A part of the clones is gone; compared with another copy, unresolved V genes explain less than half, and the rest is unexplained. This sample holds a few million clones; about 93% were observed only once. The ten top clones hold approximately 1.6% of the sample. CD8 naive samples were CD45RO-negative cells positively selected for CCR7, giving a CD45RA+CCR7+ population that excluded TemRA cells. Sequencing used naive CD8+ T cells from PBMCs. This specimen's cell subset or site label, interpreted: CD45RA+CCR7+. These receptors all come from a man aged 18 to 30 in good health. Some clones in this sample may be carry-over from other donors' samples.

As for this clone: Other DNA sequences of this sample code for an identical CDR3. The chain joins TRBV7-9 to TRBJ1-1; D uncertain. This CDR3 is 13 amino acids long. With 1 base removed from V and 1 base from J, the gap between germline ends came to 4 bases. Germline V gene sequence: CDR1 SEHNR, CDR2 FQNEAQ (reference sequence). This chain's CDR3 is CASSLGSNTEAFF. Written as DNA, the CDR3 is TGTGCCAGCAGCTTAGGGTCGAACACTGAAGCTTTCTTT.

The CDR3 coding sequence is TGTGCCAGCAGCGCGGACAGGGGTATATCTGGGGCCAACGTCCTGACTTTC. Translating it yields CASSADRGISGANVLTF. The chain recombines TRBV7-3 with TRBJ2-6; 9 bases are shared with TRBD1. The CDR3 covers 17 residues. V lost 5 bases, J lost 1 base, and 6 bases stayed unmatched. The V gene's germline CDR1 is SGHTA and CDR2 FQGTGA.

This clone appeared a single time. The CDR3 nucleotides read TGTGCCAGTAGTGCTACCGGGGGTCTGAACACTGAAGCTTTCTTT. Amino acid sequence: CASSATGGLNTEAFF. V is TRBV19 and J is TRBJ1-1; maybe TRBD1 (5 bases). The germline V gene has CDR1 LNHDA and CDR2 SQIVND (reference sequence). Trimming left V 5 bases short and J 0 bases short, with 13 bases between. The CDR3 is 15 amino acids.

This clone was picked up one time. The CDR3 region has the DNA TGTGCCTGCTCTAGGGGGGGGAGCAATGAGCAGTTCTTC. Residues: CACSRGGSNEQFF. The chain couples TRBV7-7 to TRBJ2-1; a possible D gene is TRBD2 (7 bases). Germline V CDR1 and CDR2: SSHAT, FNYEAQ (reference sequence). This CDR3 contains 13 residues. Trimming cost V 11 bases and J 6 bases, with 17 bases left between them.

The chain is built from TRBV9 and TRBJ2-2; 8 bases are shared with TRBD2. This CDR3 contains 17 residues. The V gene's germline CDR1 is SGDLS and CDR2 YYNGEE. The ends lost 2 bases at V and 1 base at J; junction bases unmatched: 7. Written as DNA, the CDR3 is TGTGCCAGCAGCGTTTCGCGGGAGGCCTTGAACACCGGGGAGCTGTTTTTT. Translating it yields CASSVSREALNTGELFF.

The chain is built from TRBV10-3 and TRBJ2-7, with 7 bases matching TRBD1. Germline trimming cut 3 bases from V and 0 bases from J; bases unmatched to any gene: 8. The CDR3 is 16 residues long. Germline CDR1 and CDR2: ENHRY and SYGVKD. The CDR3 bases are TGTGCCATCAGTGATCTCGCTCGGGACAGCTCCTACGAGCAGTACTTC. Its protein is CAISDLARDSSYEQYF.

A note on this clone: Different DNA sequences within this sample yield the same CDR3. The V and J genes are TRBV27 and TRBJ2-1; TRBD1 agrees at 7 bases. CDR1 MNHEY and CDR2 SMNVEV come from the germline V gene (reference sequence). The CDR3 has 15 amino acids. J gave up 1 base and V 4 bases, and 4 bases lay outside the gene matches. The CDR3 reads CASSSGTVSYNEQFF. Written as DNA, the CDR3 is TGTGCCAGCAGTTCGGGGACAGTTTCCTACAATGAGCAGTTCTTC.

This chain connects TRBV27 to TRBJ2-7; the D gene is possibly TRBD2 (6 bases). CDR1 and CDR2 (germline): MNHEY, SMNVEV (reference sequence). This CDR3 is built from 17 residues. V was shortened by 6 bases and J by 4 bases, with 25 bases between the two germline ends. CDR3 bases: TGTGCCAGCAGCTCCATTGAGAGGCTAGCGTTATTGTACGAGCAGTACTTC. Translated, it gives CASSSIERLALLYEQYF.

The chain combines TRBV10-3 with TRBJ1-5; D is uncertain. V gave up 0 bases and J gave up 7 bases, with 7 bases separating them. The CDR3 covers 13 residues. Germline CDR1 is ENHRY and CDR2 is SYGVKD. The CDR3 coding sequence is TGTGCCATCAGTGAGTCGACTCTCCAGCCCCAGCATTTT. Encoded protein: CAISESTLQPQHF.

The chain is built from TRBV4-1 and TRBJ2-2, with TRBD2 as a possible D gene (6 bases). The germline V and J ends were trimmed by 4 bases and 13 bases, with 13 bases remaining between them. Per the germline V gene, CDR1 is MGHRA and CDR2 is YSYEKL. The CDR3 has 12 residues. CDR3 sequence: CASSPRDGRLFF. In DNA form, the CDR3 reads TGCGCCAGCAGCCCGAGGGACGGGAGGCTGTTTTTT.

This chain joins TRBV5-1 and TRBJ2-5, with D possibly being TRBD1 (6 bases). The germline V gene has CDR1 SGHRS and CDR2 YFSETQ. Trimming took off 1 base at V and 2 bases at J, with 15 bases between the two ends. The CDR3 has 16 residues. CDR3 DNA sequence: TGCGCCAGCAGCTTGCTTCGTAGGGACACTCAAGAGACCCAGTACTTC. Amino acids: CASSLLRRDTQETQYF.

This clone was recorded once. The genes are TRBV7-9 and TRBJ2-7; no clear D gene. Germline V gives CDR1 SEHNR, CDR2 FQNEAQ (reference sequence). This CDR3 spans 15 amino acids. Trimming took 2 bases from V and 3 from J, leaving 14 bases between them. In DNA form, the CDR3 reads TGTGCCAGCAGCTTACGGGCAGAAGGAAACTACGAGCAGTACTTC. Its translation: CASSLRAEGNYEQYF.

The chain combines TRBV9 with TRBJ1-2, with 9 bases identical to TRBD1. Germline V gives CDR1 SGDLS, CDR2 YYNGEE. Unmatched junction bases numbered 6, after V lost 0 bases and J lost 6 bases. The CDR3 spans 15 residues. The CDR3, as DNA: TGTGCCAGCAGCGTAGACAGGGGGCGCGGAAATGGCTACACCTTC. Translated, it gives CASSVDRGRGNGYTF.

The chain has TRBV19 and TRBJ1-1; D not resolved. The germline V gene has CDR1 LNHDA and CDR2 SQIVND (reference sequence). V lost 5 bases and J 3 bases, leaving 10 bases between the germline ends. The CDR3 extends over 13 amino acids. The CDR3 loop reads CASSPRPYTEAFF. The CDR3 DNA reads TGTGCCAGTAGTCCCCGGCCCTACACTGAAGCTTTCTTT.

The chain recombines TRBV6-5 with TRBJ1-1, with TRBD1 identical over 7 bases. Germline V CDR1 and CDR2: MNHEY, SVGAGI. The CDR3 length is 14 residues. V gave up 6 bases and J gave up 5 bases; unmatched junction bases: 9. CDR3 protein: CASRYRQGRTEAFF. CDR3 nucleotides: TGTGCCAGCAGGTACCGACAGGGTCGGACTGAAGCTTTCTTT.

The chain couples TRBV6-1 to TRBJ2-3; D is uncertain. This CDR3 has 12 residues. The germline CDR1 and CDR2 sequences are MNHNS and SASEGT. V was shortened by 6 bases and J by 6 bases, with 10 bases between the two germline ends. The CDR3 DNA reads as TGTGCCAGCAGGCTCATTAAGGATACGCAGTATTTT. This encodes CASRLIKDTQYF.

The CDR3 protein is CASSLSPRSSSYEQYF. The CDR3 DNA reads as TGTGCCAGCAGTTTATCGCCCAGGTCGAGCTCCTACGAGCAGTACTTC. The chain joins TRBV27 to TRBJ2-7, with D unresolved. This CDR3 region has 16 residues. Trimming left V 0 bases short and J 0 bases short, with 12 bases between. Germline V lookup: CDR1 MNHEY, CDR2 SMNVEV (reference sequence).

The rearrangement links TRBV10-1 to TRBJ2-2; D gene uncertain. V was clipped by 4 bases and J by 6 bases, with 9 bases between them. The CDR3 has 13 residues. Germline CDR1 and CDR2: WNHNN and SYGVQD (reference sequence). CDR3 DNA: TGCGCCAGCAGTGGGCGACCAGCCGGGGAGCTGTTTTTT. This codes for CASSGRPAGELFF.

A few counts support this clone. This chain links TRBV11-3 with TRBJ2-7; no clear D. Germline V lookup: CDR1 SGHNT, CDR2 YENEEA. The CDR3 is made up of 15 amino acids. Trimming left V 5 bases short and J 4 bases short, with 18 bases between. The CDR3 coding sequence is TGTGCCAGCAGCGCGGTACGGACGGTAGTTTACGAGCAGTACTTC. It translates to CASSAVRTVVYEQYF.

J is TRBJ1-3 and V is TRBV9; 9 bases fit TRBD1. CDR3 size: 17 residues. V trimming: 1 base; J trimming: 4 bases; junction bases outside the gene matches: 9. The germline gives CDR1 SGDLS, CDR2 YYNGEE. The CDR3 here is CASSVNRDRVSGNTIYF. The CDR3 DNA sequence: TGTGCCAGCAGCGTAAACCGGGACAGGGTTTCAGGAAACACCATATATTTT.

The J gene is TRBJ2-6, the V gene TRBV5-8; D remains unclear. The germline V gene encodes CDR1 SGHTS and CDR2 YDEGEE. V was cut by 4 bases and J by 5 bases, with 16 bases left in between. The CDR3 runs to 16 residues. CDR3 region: CASSPPDRKRANVLTF. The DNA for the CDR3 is TGTGCCAGCAGCCCCCCCGACCGAAAGAGGGCCAACGTCCTGACTTTC.

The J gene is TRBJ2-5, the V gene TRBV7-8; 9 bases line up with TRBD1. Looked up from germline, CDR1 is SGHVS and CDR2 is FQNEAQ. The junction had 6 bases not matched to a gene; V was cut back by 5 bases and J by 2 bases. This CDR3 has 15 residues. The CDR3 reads CASSRGQGEQETQYF. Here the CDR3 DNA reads TGTGCCAGCAGCCGGGGACAGGGAGAGCAAGAGACCCAGTACTTC.

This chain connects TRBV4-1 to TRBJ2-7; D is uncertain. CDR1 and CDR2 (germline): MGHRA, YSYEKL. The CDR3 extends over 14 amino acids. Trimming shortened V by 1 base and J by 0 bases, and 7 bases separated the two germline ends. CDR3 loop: CASSQVTNSYEQYF. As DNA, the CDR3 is TGCGCCAGCAGCCAAGTTACGAACTCCTACGAGCAGTACTTC.

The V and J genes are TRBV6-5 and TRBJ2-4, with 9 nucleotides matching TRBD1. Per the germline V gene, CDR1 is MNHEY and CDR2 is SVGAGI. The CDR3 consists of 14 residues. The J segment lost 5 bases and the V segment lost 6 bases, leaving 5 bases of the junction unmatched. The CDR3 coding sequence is TGTGCCAGCAGCGACAGGGGGGTACAAAACATTCAGTACTTC. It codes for CASSDRGVQNIQYF.

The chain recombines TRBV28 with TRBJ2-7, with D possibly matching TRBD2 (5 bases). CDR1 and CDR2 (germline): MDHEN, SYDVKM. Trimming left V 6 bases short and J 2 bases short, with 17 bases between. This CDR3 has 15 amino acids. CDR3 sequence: CASRRISGNPYEQYF. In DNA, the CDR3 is TGTGCCAGCAGGCGCATATCCGGGAACCCCTACGAGCAGTACTTC.

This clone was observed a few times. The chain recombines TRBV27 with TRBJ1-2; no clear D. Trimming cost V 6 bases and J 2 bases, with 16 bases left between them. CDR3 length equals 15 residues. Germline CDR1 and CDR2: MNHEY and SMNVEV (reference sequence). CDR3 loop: CASSPSLRENYGYTF. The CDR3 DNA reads TGTGCCAGCAGCCCCTCCCTGAGAGAGAACTATGGCTACACCTTC.

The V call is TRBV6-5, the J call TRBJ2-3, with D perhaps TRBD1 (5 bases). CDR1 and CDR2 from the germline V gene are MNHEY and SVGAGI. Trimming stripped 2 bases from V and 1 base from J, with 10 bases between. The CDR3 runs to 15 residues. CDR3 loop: CASSYGAERTDTQYF. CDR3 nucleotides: TGTGCCAGCAGTTACGGGGCGGAACGCACAGATACGCAGTATTTT.